Below, 13 T cell receptor beta chains from the same sample are listed, as sequenced in a study of blood T cell repertoires in COVID-19. Using immunoSEQ multiplex PCR, the repertoire was profiled, and TCRdb retains in-frame clones only, with some absent. The table records some 250,000 clones, around 92% of them present only once. The sample was PBMCs or T cells enriched from blood (not recorded which). These TCRs come from a woman in her 30s with acute COVID-19.

The chain carries TRBV5-4 and TRBJ2-5, with TRBD2 matching over 11 bases. Germline CDR1 is SGHNT and CDR2 is YYREEE (reference sequence). Trimming cost V 4 bases and J 6 bases; bases outside gene matches: 11. This CDR3 comprises 16 residues. The chain's CDR3 is CASSLLASGGQKTQYF. In nucleotides, the CDR3 is TGTGCCAGCAGCCTTCTTGCTAGCGGGGGGCAAAAGACCCAGTACTTC.

The V gene is TRBV14, the J gene TRBJ2-1; tentatively, D is TRBD1 (6 bases). In germline, CDR1 is SGHDN, CDR2 FVKESK. V dropped 2 bases and J dropped 8 bases, with 19 bases sitting between them. The CDR3 length is 16 residues. CDR3 in DNA: TGTGCCAGCAGCCAATACGCAGGGGTCTCGTATTATGAGCAGTTCTTC. Residues: CASSQYAGVSYYEQFF.

This chain joins TRBV2 and TRBJ2-3; tentative D call: TRBD2 (7 bases). The CDR3 consists of 16 residues. Germline CDR1 reads SNHLY; CDR2 reads FYNNEI. Trimming removed 5 bases from V and 2 bases from J, with 17 bases in between. This CDR3 reads CASSREGGLNTDTQYF. The DNA for the CDR3 is TGTGCCAGCAGTCGAGAGGGGGGGTTGAACACAGATACGCAGTATTTT.

This clone was recorded once. The chain has TRBV4-1 and TRBJ2-5; D is uncertain. The CDR3 spans 15 residues. Deletions cut 1 base from V and 0 bases from J, with 9 bases between. Germline CDR1 reads MGHRA; CDR2 reads YSYEKL. CDR3 sequence reads: CASSQGHTDQETQYF. The CDR3 DNA reads TGCGCCAGCAGCCAAGGTCATACAGACCAAGAGACCCAGTACTTC.

The V call is TRBV6-4, the J call TRBJ1-2, with 8 bases matching TRBD1. CDR3 size: 13 residues. J gave up 7 bases and V 6 bases, and 7 bases lay outside the gene matches. CDR1 and CDR2 (germline): MRHNA, SNTAGT. CDR3 residues: CASSPTGGGGYTF. CDR3 nucleotides: TGTGCCAGCAGCCCAACAGGGGGAGGTGGCTACACCTTC.

The chain recombines TRBV4-3 with TRBJ2-7; the D gene is possibly TRBD2 (6 bases). The CDR3 loop spans 13 amino acids. Deletions cut 4 bases from V and 4 bases from J, with 11 bases between. The germline V gene encodes CDR1 LGHNA and CDR2 YSLEER. CDR3 in DNA: TGCGCCAGCAGCCTGGGACTCCAATACGAGCAGTACTTC. Translated: CASSLGLQYEQYF.

The rearrangement joins TRBV2 to TRBJ1-2; D perhaps matches TRBD1 (6 bases). Germline values: CDR1 SNHLY, CDR2 FYNNEI. V lost 2 bases, J lost 2 bases, and 12 bases lay in between. The CDR3 sequence is 15 residues long. This chain's CDR3 is CASSEQRGGNYGYTF. CDR3 nucleotide sequence: TGTGCCAGCAGTGAACAGAGGGGGGGCAACTATGGCTACACCTTC.

CDR3 sequence (DNA): TGTGCCAGCAGCTTGGAAGGCGACGGGTTCTCACCCCTCCACTTT. Protein: CASSLEGDGFSPLHF. The rearrangement uses TRBV5-5 and TRBJ1-6; unclear D gene. Germline V CDR1 and CDR2: SGHKS, YYEKEE (reference sequence). Trimming removed 0 bases at V and 10 bases at J, with 14 bases between. This CDR3 is built from 15 residues.

The V and J genes are TRBV4-1 and TRBJ2-5; the D gene is possibly TRBD1 (6 bases). The CDR3 is made up of 16 amino acids. V lost 4 bases, J lost 4 bases, and 19 bases lay in between. The germline CDR1 and CDR2 sequences are MGHRA and YSYEKL. CDR3 protein: CASSLTQGLLRETQYF. The CDR3 DNA sequence: TGCGCCAGCAGCCTCACCCAGGGGCTCCTTCGAGAGACCCAGTACTTC.

V is TRBV4-1 and J is TRBJ2-7, with 8 bases that match TRBD1. Trimming removed 0 bases from V and 2 bases from J; junction bases left unmatched: 6. The CDR3 spans 16 residues. Germline V CDR1 and CDR2: MGHRA, YSYEKL. The CDR3 here is CASSQDRLQGAYEQYF. The CDR3 DNA reads TGCGCCAGCAGCCAAGATCGTTTACAGGGGGCCTACGAGCAGTACTTC.

The chain is built from TRBV3-1 (or the pseudogene TRBV3-2) and TRBJ1-2; no firm D call. The germline V gene has CDR1 LGHDT and CDR2 YNNKEL (reference sequence). V was pared by 1 base and J by 4 bases, with 13 bases between. This CDR3 is built from 15 residues. The CDR3 reads CASSQAGETSYGYTF. The CDR3 DNA is TGTGCCAGCAGCCAAGCCGGGGAGACTTCCTATGGCTACACCTTC.

The V call is TRBV5-5, the J call TRBJ2-5; D is possibly TRBD1 (6 bases). CDR3 length: 15 residues. The germline gives CDR1 SGHKS, CDR2 YYEKEE (reference sequence). V was trimmed by 0 bases and J by 8 bases, leaving 17 bases between them. The chain's CDR3 is CASSLEDSSGVTQYF. The CDR3, as DNA: TGTGCCAGCAGCTTGGAAGACAGCTCAGGGGTCACCCAGTACTTC.

The chain uses TRBV7-9 and TRBJ1-6, with 8 bases lining up with TRBD1. Germline V CDR1 and CDR2: SEHNR, FQNEAQ (reference sequence). CDR3 size: 15 residues. V lost 5 bases to trimming and J lost 7 bases; unmatched junction nucleotides: 7. CDR3 coding DNA: TGTGCCAGCAGCCCAACGGGACAGGTGAATTCACCCCTCCACTTT. Amino acid sequence: CASSPTGQVNSPLHF.